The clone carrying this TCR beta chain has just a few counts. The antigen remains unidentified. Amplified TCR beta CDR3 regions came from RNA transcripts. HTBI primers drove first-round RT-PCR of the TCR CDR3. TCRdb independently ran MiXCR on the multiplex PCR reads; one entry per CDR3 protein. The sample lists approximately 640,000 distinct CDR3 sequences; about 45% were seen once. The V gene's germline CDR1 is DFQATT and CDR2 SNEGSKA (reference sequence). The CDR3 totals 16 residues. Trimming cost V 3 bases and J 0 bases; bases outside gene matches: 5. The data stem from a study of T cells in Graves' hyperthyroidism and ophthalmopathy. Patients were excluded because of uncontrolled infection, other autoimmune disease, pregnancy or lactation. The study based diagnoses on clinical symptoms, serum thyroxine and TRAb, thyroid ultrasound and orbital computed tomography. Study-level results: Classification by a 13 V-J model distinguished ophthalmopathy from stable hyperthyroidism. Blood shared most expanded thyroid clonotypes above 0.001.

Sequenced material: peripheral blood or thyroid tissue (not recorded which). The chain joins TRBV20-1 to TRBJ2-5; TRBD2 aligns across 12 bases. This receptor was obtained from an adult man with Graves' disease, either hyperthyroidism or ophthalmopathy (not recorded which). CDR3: CSASLGTSGYQETQYF. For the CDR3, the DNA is TGCAGTGCTAGCCTAGGGACTAGCGGGTACCAAGAGACCCAGTACTTC.